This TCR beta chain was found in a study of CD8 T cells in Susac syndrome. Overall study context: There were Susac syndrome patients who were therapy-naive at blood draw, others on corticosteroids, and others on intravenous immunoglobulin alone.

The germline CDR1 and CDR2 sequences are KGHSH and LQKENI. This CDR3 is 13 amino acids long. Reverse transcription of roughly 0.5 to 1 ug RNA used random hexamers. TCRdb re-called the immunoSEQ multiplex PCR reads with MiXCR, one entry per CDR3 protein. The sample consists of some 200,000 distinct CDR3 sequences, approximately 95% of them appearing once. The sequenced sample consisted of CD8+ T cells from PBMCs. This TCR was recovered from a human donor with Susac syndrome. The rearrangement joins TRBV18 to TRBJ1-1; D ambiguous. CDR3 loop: CATQGIEGTEAFF. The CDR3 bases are TGTGCGACGCAAGGGATTGAGGGCACTGAAGCTTTCTTT.